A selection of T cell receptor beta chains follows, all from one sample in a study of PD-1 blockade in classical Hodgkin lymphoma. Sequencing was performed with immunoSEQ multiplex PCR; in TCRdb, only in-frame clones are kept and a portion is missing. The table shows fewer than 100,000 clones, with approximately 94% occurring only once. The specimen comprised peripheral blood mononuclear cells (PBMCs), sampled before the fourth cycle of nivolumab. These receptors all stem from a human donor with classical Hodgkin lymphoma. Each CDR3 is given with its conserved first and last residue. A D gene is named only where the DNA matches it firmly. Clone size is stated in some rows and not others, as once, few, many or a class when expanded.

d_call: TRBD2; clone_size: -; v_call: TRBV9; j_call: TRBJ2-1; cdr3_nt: TGTGCCAGCAGCGGTCTGGGAGCAGCGGACGGGAGGACCTACAATGAGCAGTTCTTC; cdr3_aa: CASSGLGAADGRTYNEQFF
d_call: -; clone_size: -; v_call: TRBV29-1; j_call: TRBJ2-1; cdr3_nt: TGCAGCGTTGAAGGACCCGTTGAGTTCTTC; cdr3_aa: CSVEGPVEFF
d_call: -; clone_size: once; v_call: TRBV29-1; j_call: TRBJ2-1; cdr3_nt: TGCAGCGTCGGTCGTTCAGGGAGCTCCTACAATGAGCAGTTCTTC; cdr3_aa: CSVGRSGSSYNEQFF
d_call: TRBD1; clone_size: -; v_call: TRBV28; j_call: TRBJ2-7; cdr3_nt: TGTGCCAGCAGTTCGGTAGGGGGCCCCTACGAGCAGTACTTC; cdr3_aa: CASSSVGGPYEQYF
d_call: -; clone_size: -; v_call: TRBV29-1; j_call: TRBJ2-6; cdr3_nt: TGCAGCGTTGGGGAACCAAGCTCTGGGGCCAACGTCCTGACTTTC; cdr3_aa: CSVGEPSSGANVLTF
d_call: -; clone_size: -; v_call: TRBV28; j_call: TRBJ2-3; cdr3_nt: TGTGCCAGCAGTTTATTGGGATTTGCTAGCACAGATACGCAGTATTTT; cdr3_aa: CASSLLGFASTDTQYF
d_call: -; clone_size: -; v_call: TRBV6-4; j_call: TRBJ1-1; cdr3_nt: TGTGCCAGCAGTTCTAGGGGGATGGGCACTGAAGCTTTCTTT; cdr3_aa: CASSSRGMGTEAFF
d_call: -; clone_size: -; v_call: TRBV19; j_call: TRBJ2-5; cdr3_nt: TGTGCCAGTACCCTCGGGGCGGCCACGTACCAAGAGACCCAGTACTTC; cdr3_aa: CASTLGAATYQETQYF
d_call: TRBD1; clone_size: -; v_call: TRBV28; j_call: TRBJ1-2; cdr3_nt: TGTGCCAGCAGTTTCGGACAGGGGGAAAACTATGGCTACACCTTC; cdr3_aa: CASSFGQGENYGYTF
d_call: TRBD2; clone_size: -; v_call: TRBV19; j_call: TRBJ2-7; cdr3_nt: TGTGCCAGTAGTTTACTAGCGGGAGCACTTCGCCACGAGCAGTACTTC; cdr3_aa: CASSLLAGALRHEQYF
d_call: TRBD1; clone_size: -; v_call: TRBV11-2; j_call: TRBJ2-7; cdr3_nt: TGTGCCAGCAGCTTAGATCGGGGACAGGCCTACGAGCAGTACTTC; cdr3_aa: CASSLDRGQAYEQYF
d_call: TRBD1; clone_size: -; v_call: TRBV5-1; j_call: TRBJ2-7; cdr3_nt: TGCGCCAGCAGCTATGGGACAGGGGACGAGCAGTACTTC; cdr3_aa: CASSYGTGDEQYF
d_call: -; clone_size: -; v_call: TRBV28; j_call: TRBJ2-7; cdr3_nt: TGTGCCAGCAGTTGGTCTCAGGGTGGGGGACGGAACTCCTACGAGCAGTACTTC; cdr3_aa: CASSWSQGGGRNSYEQYF
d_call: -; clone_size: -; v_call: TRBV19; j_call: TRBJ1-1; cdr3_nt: TGTGCCAGTACGATTGCCTCCCAGGGAATCACTGAAGCTTTCTTT; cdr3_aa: CASTIASQGITEAFF
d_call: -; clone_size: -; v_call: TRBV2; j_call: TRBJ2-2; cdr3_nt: TGTGCCAGCACCGGGACATTCAACACCGGGGAGCTGTTTTTT; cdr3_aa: CASTGTFNTGELFF
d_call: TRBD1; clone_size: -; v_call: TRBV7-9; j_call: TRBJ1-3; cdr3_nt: TGTGCCAGCAGGCTAACAGGGGAATCTGGAAACACCATATATTTT; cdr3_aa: CASRLTGESGNTIYF
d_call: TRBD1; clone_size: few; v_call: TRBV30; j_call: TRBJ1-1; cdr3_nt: TGTGCCTGGGGGACAGGGAACACTGAAGCTTTCTTT; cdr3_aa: CAWGTGNTEAFF
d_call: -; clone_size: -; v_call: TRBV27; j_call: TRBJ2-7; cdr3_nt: TGTGCCAGCAGTGACCCCCTCAGAGGGGTAGGCTACGAGCAGTACTTC; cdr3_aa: CASSDPLRGVGYEQYF
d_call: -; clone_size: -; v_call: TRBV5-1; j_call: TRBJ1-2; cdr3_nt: TGCGCCAGCAGCTTTTGGACCGGGGAAAACTATGGCTACACCTTC; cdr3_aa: CASSFWTGENYGYTF
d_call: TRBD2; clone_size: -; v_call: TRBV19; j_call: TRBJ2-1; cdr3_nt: TGTGCCAGTAGTCCGCTTAGGGAGGGCCTTAACAATGAGCAGTTCTTC; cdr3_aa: CASSPLREGLNNEQFF
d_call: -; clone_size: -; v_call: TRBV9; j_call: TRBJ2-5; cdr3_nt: TGTGCCAGCAGCGCCCGACCGCCCCGGGGATGGGAGACCCAGTACTTC; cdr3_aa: CASSARPPRGWETQYF
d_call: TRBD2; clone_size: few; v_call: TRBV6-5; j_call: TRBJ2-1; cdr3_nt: TGTGCCAGCAGTTACGGGGGCGAGCGGGAGTGGGTTGAGCAGTTCTTC; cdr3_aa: CASSYGGEREWVEQFF
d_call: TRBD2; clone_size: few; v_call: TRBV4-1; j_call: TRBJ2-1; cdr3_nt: TGCGCCAGCAGCCATCCGGGACTAGCTCCCCACCTCTATTTCAATGAGCAGTTCTTC; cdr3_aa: CASSHPGLAPHLYFNEQFF
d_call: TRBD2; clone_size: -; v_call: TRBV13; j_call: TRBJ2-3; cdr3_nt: TGTGCCAGCAGCTTTAGCGGGTTTGGCACAGATACGCAGTATTTT; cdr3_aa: CASSFSGFGTDTQYF
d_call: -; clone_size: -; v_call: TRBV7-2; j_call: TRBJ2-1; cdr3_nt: TGTGCCAGCACCCCCGGGCGGGCCCACAATGAGCAGTTCTTC; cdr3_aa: CASTPGRAHNEQFF
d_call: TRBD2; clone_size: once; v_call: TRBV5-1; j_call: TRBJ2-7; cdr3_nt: TGCGCCAGCAGCTTGGACCTAGCGGGAGGATACGAGCAGTACTTC; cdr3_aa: CASSLDLAGGYEQYF
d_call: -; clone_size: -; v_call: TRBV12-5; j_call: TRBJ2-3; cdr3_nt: TGTGCTAGTGGTTGGGGGAATACAGATACGCAGTATTTT; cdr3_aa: CASGWGNTDTQYF
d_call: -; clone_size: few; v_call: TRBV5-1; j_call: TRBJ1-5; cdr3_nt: TGCGCCAGCAGCGACGGCCCTAATCAGCCCCAGCATTTT; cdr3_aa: CASSDGPNQPQHF
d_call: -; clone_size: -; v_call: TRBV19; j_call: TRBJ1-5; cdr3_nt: TGTGCCAGTAGTATAGATGGGATTTATAGCAATCAGCCCCAGCATTTT; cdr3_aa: CASSIDGIYSNQPQHF
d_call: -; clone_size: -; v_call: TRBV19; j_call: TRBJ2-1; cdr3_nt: TGTGCCAGTAGTACCGAGGACAGCTCCTACAATGAGCAGTTCTTC; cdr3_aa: CASSTEDSSYNEQFF
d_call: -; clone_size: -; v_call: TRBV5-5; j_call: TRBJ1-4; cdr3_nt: TGTGCCAGCAGCCTTATCACTCAGGCCCCTGGTGAAAAACTGTTTTTT; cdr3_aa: CASSLITQAPGEKLFF
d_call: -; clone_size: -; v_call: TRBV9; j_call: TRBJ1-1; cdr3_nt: TGTGCCAGCAGCGTAGATGGGAATGGGGCCACTGAAGCTTTCTTT; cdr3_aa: CASSVDGNGATEAFF
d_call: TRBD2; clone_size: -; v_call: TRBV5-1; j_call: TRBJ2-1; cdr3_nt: TGCGCCAGCAGCTTGGATTTAGCGGGGGCCTACAATGAGCAGTTCTTC; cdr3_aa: CASSLDLAGAYNEQFF
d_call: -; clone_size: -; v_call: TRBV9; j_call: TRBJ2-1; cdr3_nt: TGTGCCAGCAGCGTAGTTGGAACGGGCCACAATGAGCAGTTCTTC; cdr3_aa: CASSVVGTGHNEQFF
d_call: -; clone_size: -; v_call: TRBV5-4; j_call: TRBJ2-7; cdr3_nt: TGTGCCAGCAGCTGGACCCGGGACTTGGGGGCCTACGAGCAGTACTTC; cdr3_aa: CASSWTRDLGAYEQYF
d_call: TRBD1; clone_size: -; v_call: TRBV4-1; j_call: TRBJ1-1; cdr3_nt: TGCGCCAGCAGCCAAGCCGGGAGACAGGGGGCGCGGACTGAAGCTTTCTTT; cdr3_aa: CASSQAGRQGARTEAFF
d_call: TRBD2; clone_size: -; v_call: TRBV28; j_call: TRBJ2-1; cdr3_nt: TGTGCCAGCACTAGGGGGACTAGCGGCTCCTACAATGAGCAGTTCTTC; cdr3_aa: CASTRGTSGSYNEQFF
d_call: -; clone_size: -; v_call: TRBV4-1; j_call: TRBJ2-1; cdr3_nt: TGCGCCAGCAGCCAAGCACTCGACTCGGGTGAGCAGTTCTTC; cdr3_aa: CASSQALDSGEQFF
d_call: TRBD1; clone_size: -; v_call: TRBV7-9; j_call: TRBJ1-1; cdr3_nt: TGTGCCAGCAGCTTCTCGCCGGACAGGGGGGAAGCTTTCTTT; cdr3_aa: CASSFSPDRGEAFF
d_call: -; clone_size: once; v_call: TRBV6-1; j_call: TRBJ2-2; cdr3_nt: TGTGCCAGCACCCTCACGGCAGGGACCGGGGAGCTGTTTTTT; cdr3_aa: CASTLTAGTGELFF